This TCR beta chain stems from a study of blood T cell repertoires in COVID-19. Whole-study context: Spain, Italy and the United States supplied samples that represented acute and convalescent COVID-19. PBMCs, B-cell-depleted T cells, or T cells were the source of the cDNA or gDNA that made up the material.

The authors' processing: Estimates of nucleated cell counts were drawn from the amplification of reference gene primers. Clones were read by immunoSEQ multiplex PCR, and TCRdb kept only the in-frame ones, dropping some. V and J calls and clone size follow that table, whereas D and trimming were derived from the DNA. The sample consists of 150,000 or so clones, roughly four fifths of them appearing once. The CDR3 is made up of 15 amino acids. Germline-derived CDR1 and CDR2 are LGHNA and YSLEER. The V segment lost 0 bases and the J segment 10 bases; nucleotides outside the gene matches: 5. Sample: peripheral blood. The TCR originated in a human donor with acute or convalescent COVID-19. The donor label of this sample is uncertain. V usage is TRBV4-3 and J usage is TRBJ1-6; 8 bases fit TRBD1. The CDR3 DNA is TGCGCCAGCAGCCAAGATAGGACAGGGTGGTCACCCCTCCACTTT. Encoded protein: CASSQDRTGWSPLHF.